This paragraph reports one TCR beta chain. Its cognate antigen is unknown. The CDR3 runs to 15 residues. CDR1 PRHDT and CDR2 FYEKMQ come from the germline V gene (reference sequence). Trimming cost V 2 bases and J 7 bases, with 17 bases left between them. Clones were read by immunoSEQ multiplex PCR, and TCRdb kept only the in-frame ones, dropping some. The sample has about 150,000 clones; 85% to 90% are singletons. The data stem from a study of cytomegalovirus exposure and HLA in healthy donors. Study-wide results and limits: Both high specificity and high sensitivity reportedly marked the classifier's diagnosis of cytomegalovirus status.

The rearrangement joins TRBV13 to TRBJ2-5; D remains ambiguous. This clonotype was sampled from a woman aged 18-35 years in good health and CMV-seropositive. Material for sequencing was PBMCs. The DNA for the CDR3 is TGTGCCAGCAGCTTAAAACAGAATGTAGAAGGGACCCAGTACTTC. Its protein product is CASSLKQNVEGTQYF.